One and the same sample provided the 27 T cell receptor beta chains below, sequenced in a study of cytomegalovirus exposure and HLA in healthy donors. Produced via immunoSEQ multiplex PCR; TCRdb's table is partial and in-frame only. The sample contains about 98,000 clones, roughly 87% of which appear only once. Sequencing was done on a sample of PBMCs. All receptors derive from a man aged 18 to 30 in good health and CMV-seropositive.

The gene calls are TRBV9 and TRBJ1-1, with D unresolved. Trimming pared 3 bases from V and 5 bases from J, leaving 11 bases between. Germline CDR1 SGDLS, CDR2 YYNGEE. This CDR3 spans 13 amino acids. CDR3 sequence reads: CASSARRDTEAFF. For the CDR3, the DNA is TGTGCCAGCAGCGCCCGCCGCGATACTGAAGCTTTCTTT.

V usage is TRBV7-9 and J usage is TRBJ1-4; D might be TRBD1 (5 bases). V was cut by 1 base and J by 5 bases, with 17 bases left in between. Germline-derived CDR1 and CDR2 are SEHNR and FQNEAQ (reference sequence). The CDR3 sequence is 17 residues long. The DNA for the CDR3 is TGTGCCAGCAGCTTAGACCGTCGGAGGGGCTCGAATGAAAAACTGTTTTTT. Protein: CASSLDRRRGSNEKLFF.

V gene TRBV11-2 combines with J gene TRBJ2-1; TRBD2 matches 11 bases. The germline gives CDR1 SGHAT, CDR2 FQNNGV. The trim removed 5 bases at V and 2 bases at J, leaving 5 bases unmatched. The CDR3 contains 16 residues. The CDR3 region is CASSTRLAGTYNEQFF. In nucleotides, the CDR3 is TGTGCCAGCAGCACCCGACTAGCGGGGACCTACAATGAGCAGTTCTTC.

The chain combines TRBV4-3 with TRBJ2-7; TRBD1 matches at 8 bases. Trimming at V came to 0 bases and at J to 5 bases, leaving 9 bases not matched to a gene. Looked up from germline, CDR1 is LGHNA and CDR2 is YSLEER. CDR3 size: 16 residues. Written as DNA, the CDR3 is TGCGCCAGCAGCCAAGATCGGACAGGGATCTATGACGAGCAGTACTTC. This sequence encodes CASSQDRTGIYDEQYF.

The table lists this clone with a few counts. CDR3 DNA: TGTGCCAGCAGTCGAGTTGACAGGGTCCAATCACCCCTCCACTTT. This encodes CASSRVDRVQSPLHF. The chain uses TRBV5-4 and TRBJ1-6; TRBD1 aligns across 7 bases. CDR1 SGHNT and CDR2 YYREEE come from the germline V gene (reference sequence). Losses at the gene ends were 5 bases for V and 10 bases for J; bases not matched to a gene: 12. CDR3 length: 15 residues.

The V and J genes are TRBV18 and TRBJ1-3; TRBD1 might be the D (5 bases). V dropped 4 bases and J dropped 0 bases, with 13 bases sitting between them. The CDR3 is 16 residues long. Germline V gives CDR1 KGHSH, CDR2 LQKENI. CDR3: CASSLTQGDSGNTIYF. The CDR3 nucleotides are TGTGCCAGCTCACTCACCCAGGGTGACTCTGGAAACACCATATATTTT.

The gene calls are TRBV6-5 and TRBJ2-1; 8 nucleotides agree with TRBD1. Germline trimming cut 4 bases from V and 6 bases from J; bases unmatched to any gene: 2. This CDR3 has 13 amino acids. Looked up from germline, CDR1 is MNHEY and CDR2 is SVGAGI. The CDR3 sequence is CASSWTGTNEQFF. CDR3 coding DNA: TGTGCCAGCAGTTGGACAGGGACCAATGAGCAGTTCTTC.

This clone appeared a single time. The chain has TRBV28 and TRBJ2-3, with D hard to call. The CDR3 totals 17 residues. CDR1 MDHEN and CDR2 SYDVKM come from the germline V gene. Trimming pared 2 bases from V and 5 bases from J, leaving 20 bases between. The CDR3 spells CASSLKLFVTRGDTQYF. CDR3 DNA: TGTGCCAGCAGTTTAAAATTGTTTGTGACTCGCGGAGATACGCAGTATTTT.

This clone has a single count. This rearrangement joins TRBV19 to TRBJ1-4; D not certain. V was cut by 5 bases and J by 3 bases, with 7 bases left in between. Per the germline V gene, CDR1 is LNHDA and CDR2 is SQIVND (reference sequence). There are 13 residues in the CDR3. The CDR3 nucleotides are TGTGCCAGTAGTCAGGAGGCTAATGAAAAACTGTTTTTT. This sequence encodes CASSQEANEKLFF.

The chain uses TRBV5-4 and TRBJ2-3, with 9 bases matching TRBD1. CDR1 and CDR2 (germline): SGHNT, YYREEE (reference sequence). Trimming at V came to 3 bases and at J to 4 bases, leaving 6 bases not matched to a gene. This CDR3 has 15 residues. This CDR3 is CASSWGQGDSDTQYF. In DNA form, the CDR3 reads TGTGCCAGCAGCTGGGGACAGGGTGATTCAGATACGCAGTATTTT.

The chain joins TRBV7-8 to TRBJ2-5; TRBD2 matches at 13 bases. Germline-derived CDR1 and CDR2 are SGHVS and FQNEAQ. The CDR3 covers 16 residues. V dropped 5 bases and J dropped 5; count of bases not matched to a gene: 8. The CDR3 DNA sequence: TGTGCCAGCAGCGTCCTCGGGACTAGCGGGATGGAGACCCAGTACTTC. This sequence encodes CASSVLGTSGMETQYF.

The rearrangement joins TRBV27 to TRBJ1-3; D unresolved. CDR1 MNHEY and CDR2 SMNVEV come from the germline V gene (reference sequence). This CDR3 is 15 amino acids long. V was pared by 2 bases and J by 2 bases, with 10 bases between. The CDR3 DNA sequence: TGTGCCAGCAGTTTAAACGGAGGGCCTGGAAACACCATATATTTT. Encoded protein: CASSLNGGPGNTIYF.

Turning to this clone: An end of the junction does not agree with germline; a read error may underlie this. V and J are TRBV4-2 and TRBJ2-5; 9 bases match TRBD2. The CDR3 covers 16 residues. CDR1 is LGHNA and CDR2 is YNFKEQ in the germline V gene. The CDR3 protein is CASSQDFSGGAGTRNF. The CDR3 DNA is TGTGCCAGCAGCCAAGATTTTAGCGGGGGAGCGGGGACTCGGAACTTC.

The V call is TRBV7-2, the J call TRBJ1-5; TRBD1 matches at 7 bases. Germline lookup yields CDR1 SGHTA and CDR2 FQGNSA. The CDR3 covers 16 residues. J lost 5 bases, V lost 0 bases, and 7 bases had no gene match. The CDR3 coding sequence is TGTGCCAGCAGCTTAGCGGCGACAGGGAACTATCAGCCCCAGCATTTT. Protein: CASSLAATGNYQPQHF.

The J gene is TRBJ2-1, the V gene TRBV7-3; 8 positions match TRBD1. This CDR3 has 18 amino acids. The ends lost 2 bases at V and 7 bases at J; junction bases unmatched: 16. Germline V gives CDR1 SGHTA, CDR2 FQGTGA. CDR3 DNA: TGTGCCAGCAGCTTAGGGGGGTTTGGGGACAGGAAAGAAAATGAGCAGTTCTTC. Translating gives CASSLGGFGDRKENEQFF.

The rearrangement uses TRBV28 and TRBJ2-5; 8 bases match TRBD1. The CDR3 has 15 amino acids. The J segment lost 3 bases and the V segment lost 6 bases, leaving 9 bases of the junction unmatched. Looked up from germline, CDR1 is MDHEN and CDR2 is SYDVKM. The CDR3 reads CASSSPGTGEETQYF. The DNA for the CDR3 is TGTGCCAGCAGCTCTCCCGGGACAGGCGAAGAGACCCAGTACTTC.

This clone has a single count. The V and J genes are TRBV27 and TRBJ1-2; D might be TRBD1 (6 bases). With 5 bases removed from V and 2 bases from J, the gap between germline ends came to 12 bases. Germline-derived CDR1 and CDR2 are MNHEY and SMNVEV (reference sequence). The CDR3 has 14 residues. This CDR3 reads CASSNRDSNYGYTF. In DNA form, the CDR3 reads TGTGCCAGCAGTAACAGGGATTCGAACTATGGCTACACCTTC.

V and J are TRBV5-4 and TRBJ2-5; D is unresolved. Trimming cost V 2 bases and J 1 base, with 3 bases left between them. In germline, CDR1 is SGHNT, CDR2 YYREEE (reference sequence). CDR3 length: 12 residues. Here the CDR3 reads CASSFLQETQYF. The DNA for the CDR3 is TGTGCCAGCAGCTTCCTCCAAGAGACCCAGTACTTC.

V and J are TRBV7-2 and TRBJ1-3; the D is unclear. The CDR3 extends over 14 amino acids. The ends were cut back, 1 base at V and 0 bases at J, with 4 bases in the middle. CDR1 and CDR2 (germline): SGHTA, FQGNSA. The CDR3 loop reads CASSLDSSGNTIYF. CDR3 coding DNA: TGTGCCAGCAGCTTAGACAGCTCTGGAAACACCATATATTTT.

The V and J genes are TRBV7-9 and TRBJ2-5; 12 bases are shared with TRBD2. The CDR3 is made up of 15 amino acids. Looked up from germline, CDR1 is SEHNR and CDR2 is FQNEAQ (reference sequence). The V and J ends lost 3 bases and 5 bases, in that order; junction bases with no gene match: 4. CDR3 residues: CASSFLAGGVETQYF. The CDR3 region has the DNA TGTGCCAGCAGCTTTCTAGCGGGAGGGGTCGAGACCCAGTACTTC.

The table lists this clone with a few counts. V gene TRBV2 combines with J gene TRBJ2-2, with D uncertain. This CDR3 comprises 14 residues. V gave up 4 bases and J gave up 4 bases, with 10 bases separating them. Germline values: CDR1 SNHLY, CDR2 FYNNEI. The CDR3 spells CASSGLRGTGELFF. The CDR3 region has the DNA TGTGCCAGCAGTGGATTAAGAGGCACCGGGGAGCTGTTTTTT. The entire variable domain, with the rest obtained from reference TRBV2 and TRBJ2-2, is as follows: EPEVTQTPSHQVTQMGQEVILRCVPISNHLYFYWYRQILGQKVEFLVSFYNNEISEKSEIFDDQFSVERPDGSNFTLKIRSTKLEDSAMYFCASSGLRGTGELFFGEGSRLTVL.

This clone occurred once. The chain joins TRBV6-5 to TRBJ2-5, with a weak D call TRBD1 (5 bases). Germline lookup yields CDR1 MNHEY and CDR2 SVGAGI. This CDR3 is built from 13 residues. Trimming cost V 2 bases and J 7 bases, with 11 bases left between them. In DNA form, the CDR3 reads TGTGCCAGCAGTTACAAGGGGATTTCGACCCAGTACTTC. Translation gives CASSYKGISTQYF.

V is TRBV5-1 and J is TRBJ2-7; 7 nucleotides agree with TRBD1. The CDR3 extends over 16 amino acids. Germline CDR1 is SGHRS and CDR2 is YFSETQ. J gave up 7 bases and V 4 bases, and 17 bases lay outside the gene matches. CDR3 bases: TGCGCCAGCAGCCCGTCGACAGGGACGGTACAGCGTGAGCAGTACTTC. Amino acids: CASSPSTGTVQREQYF.

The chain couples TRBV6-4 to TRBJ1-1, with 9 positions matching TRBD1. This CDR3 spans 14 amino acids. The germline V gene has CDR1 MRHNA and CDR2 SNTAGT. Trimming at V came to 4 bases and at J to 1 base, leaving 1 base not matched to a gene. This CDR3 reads CASSAGQGNTEAFF. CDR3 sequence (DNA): TGTGCCAGCAGTGCGGGACAGGGGAACACTGAAGCTTTCTTT.

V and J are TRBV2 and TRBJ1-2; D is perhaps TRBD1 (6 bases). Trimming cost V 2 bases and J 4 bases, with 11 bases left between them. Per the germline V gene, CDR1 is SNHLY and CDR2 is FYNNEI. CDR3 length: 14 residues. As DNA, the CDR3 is TGTGCCAGCAGTGAACGGGGGGCTTCCTATGGCTACACCTTC. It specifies CASSERGASYGYTF.

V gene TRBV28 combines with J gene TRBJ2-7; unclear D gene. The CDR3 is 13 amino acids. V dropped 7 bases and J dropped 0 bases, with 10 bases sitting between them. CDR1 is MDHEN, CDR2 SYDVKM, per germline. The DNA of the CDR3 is TGTGCCAGCAATCAGGCCAGCTCCTACGAGCAGTACTTC. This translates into CASNQASSYEQYF.

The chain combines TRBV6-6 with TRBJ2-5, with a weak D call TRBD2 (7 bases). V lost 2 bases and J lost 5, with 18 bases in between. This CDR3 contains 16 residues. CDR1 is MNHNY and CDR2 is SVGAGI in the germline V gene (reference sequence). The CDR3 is CASSYVGGGPGETQYF. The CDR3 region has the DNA TGTGCCAGCAGTTACGTAGGGGGAGGGCCTGGGGAGACCCAGTACTTC.